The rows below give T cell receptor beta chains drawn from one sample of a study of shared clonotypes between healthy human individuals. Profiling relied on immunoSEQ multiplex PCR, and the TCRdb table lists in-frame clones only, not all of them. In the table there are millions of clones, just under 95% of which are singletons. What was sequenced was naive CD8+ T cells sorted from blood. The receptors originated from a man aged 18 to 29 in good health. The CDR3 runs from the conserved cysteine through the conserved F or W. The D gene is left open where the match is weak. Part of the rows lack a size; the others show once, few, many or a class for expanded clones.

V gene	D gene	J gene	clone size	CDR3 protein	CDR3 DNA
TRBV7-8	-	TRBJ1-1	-	CASSPLTGPEAFF	TGTGCCAGCAGCCCCCTCACCGGGCCTGAAGCTTTCTTT
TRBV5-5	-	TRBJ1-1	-	CASSSYRENTEAFF	TGTGCCAGCAGCTCCTACAGGGAGAACACTGAAGCTTTCTTT
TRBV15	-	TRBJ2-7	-	CATSLMGGYEQYF	TGTGCCACCAGTCTCATGGGAGGCTACGAGCAGTACTTC
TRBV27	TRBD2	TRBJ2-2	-	CASSLRLAGGNTGELFF	TGTGCCAGCAGTTTACGGCTAGCGGGGGGTAACACCGGGGAGCTGTTTTTT
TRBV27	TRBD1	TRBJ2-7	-	CASSAQGQGAIYEQYF	TGTGCCAGCAGTGCCCAGGGACAGGGGGCAATCTACGAGCAGTACTTC
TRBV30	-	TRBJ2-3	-	CAWAASSFTDTQYF	TGTGCCTGGGCGGCTAGCTCCTTCACAGATACGCAGTATTTT
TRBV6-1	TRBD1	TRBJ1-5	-	CASSGPGQGGNQPQHF	TGTGCCAGCAGTGGTCCTGGACAGGGAGGCAATCAGCCCCAGCATTTT
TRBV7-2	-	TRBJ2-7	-	CASSSRQVYEQYF	TGTGCCAGCAGCTCGAGACAGGTCTACGAGCAGTACTTC
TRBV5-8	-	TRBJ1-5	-	CASSFREINQPQHF	TGTGCCAGCAGCTTCCGGGAGATCAATCAGCCCCAGCATTTT
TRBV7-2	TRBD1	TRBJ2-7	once	CASSSILATGAYEQYF	TGTGCCAGCAGCTCTATACTCGCGACAGGGGCCTACGAGCAGTACTTC
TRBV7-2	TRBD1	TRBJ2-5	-	CASGGPLDRLYQETQYF	TGTGCCAGCGGCGGGCCGTTGGACAGGCTTTACCAAGAGACCCAGTACTTC
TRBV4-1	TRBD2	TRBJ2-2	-	CASSLAGAGELFF	TGCGCCAGCAGCCTAGCGGGAGCCGGGGAGCTGTTTTTT
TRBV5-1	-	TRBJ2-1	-	CASSLTGLTSYNEQFF	TGCGCCAGCAGCTTGACGGGATTGACCTCCTACAATGAGCAGTTCTTC
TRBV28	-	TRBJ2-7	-	CATLGITSYEQYF	TGTGCCACTCTCGGGATAACCTCCTACGAGCAGTACTTC
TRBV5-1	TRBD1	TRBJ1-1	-	CASSTGVNTEAFF	TGCGCCAGCAGTACAGGGGTGAACACTGAAGCTTTCTTT
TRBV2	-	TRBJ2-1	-	CASSEAGGDEQFF	TGTGCCAGCAGTGAAGCTGGAGGGGATGAGCAGTTCTTC
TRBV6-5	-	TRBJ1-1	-	CASSYGINTEAFF	TGTGCCAGCAGTTACGGAATTAACACTGAAGCTTTCTTT
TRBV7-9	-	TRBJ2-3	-	CASSLESSDTQYF	TGTGCCAGCAGCTTAGAGTCCTCAGATACGCAGTATTTT
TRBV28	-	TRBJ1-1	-	CASSFVGAPPEAFF	TGTGCCAGCAGTTTCGTAGGGGCCCCTCCTGAAGCTTTCTTT
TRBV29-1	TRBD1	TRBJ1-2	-	CSVPRTGGYTF	TGCAGCGTGCCCCGGACAGGTGGCTACACCTTC
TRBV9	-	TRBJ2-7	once	CASSVDPTGNSYEQYF	TGTGCCAGCAGCGTAGATCCGACAGGCAACTCCTACGAGCAGTACTTC
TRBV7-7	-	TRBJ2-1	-	CASSHRTTGMNEQFF	TGTGCTAGCAGCCACCGGACCACGGGTATGAATGAGCAGTTCTTC
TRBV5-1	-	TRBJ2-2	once	CASSPRGLNTGELFF	TGCGCCAGCAGCCCCAGGGGACTCAACACCGGGGAGCTGTTTTTT
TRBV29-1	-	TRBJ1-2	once	CSARPGAGDNYGYTF	TGCAGCGCCCGCCCTGGGGCAGGGGATAACTATGGCTACACCTTC
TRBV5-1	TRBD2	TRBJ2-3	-	CASSTGLAGSDTQYF	TGCGCCAGCAGCACCGGACTAGCGGGATCAGATACGCAGTATTTT
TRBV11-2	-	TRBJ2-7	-	CASQGTHEQYF	TGTGCCAGTCAGGGGACCCACGAGCAGTACTTC